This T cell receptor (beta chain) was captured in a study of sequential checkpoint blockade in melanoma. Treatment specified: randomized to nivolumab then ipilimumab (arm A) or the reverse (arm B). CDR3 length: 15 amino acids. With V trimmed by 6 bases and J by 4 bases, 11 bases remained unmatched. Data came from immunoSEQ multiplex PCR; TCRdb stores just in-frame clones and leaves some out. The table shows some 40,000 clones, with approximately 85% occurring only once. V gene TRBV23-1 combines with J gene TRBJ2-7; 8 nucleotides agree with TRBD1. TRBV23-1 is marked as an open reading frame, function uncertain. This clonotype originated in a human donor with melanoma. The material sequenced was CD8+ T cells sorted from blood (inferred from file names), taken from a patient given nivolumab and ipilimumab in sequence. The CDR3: CASSKTGGSPYEQYF. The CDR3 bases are TGCGCCAGCAGCAAAACAGGGGGAAGTCCGTACGAGCAGTACTTC.